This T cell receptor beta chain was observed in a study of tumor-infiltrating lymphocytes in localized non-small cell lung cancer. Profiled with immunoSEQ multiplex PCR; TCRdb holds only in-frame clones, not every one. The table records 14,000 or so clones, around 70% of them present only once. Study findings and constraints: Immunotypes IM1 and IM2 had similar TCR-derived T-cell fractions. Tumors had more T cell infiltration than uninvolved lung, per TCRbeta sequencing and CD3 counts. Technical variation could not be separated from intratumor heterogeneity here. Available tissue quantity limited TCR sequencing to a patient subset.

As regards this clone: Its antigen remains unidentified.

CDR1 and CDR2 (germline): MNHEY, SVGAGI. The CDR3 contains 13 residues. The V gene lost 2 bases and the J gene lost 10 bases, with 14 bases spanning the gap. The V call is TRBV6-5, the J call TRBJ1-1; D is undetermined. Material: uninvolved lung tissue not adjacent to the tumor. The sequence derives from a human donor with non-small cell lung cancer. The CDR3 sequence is CASSYRDFRGAFF. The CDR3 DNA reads TGTGCCAGCAGTTACCGAGACTTTCGAGGAGCTTTCTTT.